A single sample is the source of the 22 T cell receptor beta chains below, sequenced in a study of metastatic and nonmetastatic thyroid tumors. MiXCR re-clonotyped the PCR reads for TCRdb. Of under 95,000 clones detected, 8% to 9.5% appear once; the ten largest clones hold 8.8%. All patients were untreated before thyroid surgery. The sequenced sample was blood. These receptors all come from a female donor with papillary thyroid cancer or a benign thyroid nodule (not recorded which). Some clones in this sample may be carry-over from other donors' samples.

This clone has ten or more counts. The chain couples TRBV5-1 to TRBJ1-3, with D perhaps matching TRBD1 (6 bases). Germline CDR1 and CDR2: SGHRS and YFSETQ. The V end lost 0 bases, the J end lost 8 bases, and 12 bases lay between the germline ends. The CDR3 covers 14 residues. CDR3 sequence: CASSLEPGADTIYF. The DNA for the CDR3 is TGCGCCAGCAGCTTGGAACCGGGGGCGGACACCATATATTTT. Combining the CDR3 with reference TRBV5-1 and TRBJ1-3 gives the whole variable domain KAGVTQTPRYLIKTRGQQVTLSCSPISGHRSVSWYQQTPGQGLQFLFEYFSETQRNKGNFPGRFSGRQFSNSRSEMNVSTLELGDSALYLCASSLEPGADTIYFGEGSWLTVV.

J is TRBJ1-2 and V is TRBV12-3 or TRBV12-4, with D unclear. CDR3 length: 13 amino acids. Trimming left V 11 bases short and J 9 bases short, with 22 bases between. In DNA, the CDR3 is TGTGCCTGCACCCGGTGGTGGCCCGGGAGCTACACCTTC. It encodes CACTRWWPGSYTF.

This clone has ten or more counts. J is TRBJ2-7 and V is TRBV24-1; the match to TRBD1 covers 7 bases. Germline V CDR1 and CDR2: KGHDR, SFDVKD. The V and J ends lost 0 bases and 4 bases, in that order; junction bases with no gene match: 11. The CDR3 sequence is 17 residues long. CDR3 nucleotide sequence: TGTGCCACCAGTGATTTGAGCAGGGGGACAGCGCCTTACGAGCAGTACTTC. Amino acids: CATSDLSRGTAPYEQYF.

This chain links TRBV6-1 with TRBJ1-5, with no clear D. V was trimmed by 5 bases and J by 5 bases, leaving 13 bases between them. The V gene's germline CDR1 is MNHNS and CDR2 SASEGT. The CDR3 loop spans 14 amino acids. This CDR3 reads CASSPRSRDQPQHF. DNA for the CDR3: TGTGCCAGCAGTCCGAGATCTAGGGATCAGCCCCAGCATTTT.

This clone was observed at least ten times. V and J are TRBV11-2 and TRBJ1-5; D is possibly TRBD1 (5 bases). The CDR3 runs to 13 residues. Trimming pared 5 bases from V and 7 bases from J, leaving 12 bases between. Germline V CDR1 and CDR2: SGHAT, FQNNGV. CDR3 loop: CASSQGGAQPQHF. The CDR3 DNA reads as TGTGCCAGCAGCCAGGGCGGGGCGCAGCCCCAGCATTTT. The whole variable domain, remainder taken from reference TRBV11-2 and TRBJ1-5, is EAGVAQSPRYKIIEKRQSVAFWCNPISGHATLYWYQQILGQGPKLLIQFQNNGVVDDSQLPKDRFSAERLKGVDSTLKIQPAKLEDSAVYLCASSQGGAQPQHFGDGTRLSIL.

This clone was seen ten or more times. The rearrangement uses TRBV7-9 and TRBJ1-5; the D gene is possibly TRBD1 (5 bases). V was trimmed by 5 bases and J by 6 bases, leaving 11 bases between them. This CDR3 region has 13 residues. From germline, CDR1 is SEHNR and CDR2 FQNEAQ (reference sequence). In DNA form, the CDR3 reads TGTGCCAGCAGCGGGGGACCCAGTCAGCCCCAGCATTTT. It translates to CASSGGPSQPQHF.

There are many counts of this clone. This chain uses TRBV7-2 with TRBJ1-2; a possible D gene is TRBD1 (5 bases). Germline values: CDR1 SGHTA, CDR2 FQGNSA. The CDR3 covers 13 residues. V lost 5 bases to trimming and J lost 4 bases, with 11 bases between them. CDR3 loop: CASSRTRGYGYTF. DNA for the CDR3: TGTGCCAGCAGCAGAACAAGGGGCTATGGCTACACCTTC.

This clone came up a few times. The chain combines TRBV5-8 with TRBJ1-4, with 8 nucleotides matching TRBD1. With V trimmed by 2 bases and J by 6 bases, 6 bases remained unmatched. Germline lookup yields CDR1 SGHTS and CDR2 YDEGEE. CDR3 length: 15 amino acids. The CDR3 is CASSLPGGEDEKLFF. The DNA for the CDR3 is TGTGCCAGCAGCTTACCAGGGGGCGAGGATGAAAAACTGTTTTTT.

This clone was recorded at least ten times. The CDR3 sequence: CASSEWDRGTDTQYF. CDR3 DNA sequence: TGTGCCAGCAGTGAATGGGACAGGGGAACAGATACGCAGTATTTT. This sequence joins TRBV6-1 and TRBJ2-3; 10 bases agree with TRBD1. Looked up from germline, CDR1 is MNHNS and CDR2 is SASEGT. The CDR3 covers 15 residues. V shed 2 bases and J 3 bases; nucleotides not matched to a gene: 2.

This clone was seen ten or more times. This rearrangement joins TRBV20-1 to TRBJ1-1; no definite D call. This CDR3 spans 13 amino acids. Trimming stripped 1 base from V and 1 base from J, with 7 bases between. The V gene's germline CDR1 is DFQATT and CDR2 SNEGSKA (reference sequence). Written as DNA, the CDR3 is TGCAGTGCTAGAGTCCCTCAGAACACTGAAGCTTTCTTT. Its translation: CSARVPQNTEAFF.

Regarding this clone: The germline gene is not matched at one end of the junction; a read error may be the cause. This chain connects TRBV4-1 to TRBJ2-7, with 7 bases identical to TRBD1. Per germline, CDR1 MGHRA and CDR2 YSYEKL. The CDR3 totals 15 residues. CDR3 nucleotides: TGCGCCAGCAGCCAGTACCGGGACAGACTATACGAGCAGTGCTTC. It translates to CASSQYRDRLYEQCF.

This clone was observed many times. The rearrangement uses TRBV11-1 and TRBJ1-5; the D gene is possibly TRBD1 (5 bases). Trimming took off 1 base at V and 3 bases at J, with 13 bases between the two ends. CDR3 size: 16 residues. CDR1 SGHAT and CDR2 FQDESV come from the germline V gene (reference sequence). In DNA, the CDR3 is TGTGCCAGCAGCTTAGGCGGTGGGGGACCCAATCAGCCCCAGCATTTT. Its translation is CASSLGGGGPNQPQHF.

This clone was counted many times. Other nucleotide sequences from this sample produce the same CDR3. The DNA for the CDR3 is TGTGCCAGCAGTGACTCAGGGGGACATGAGCAGTTCTTC. Translated, it gives CASSDSGGHEQFF. J is TRBJ2-1 and V is TRBV6-4; D possibly corresponds to TRBD1 (6 bases). This CDR3 comprises 13 residues. Between the trimmed V and J ends, which lost 0 bases and 8 bases, there was a span of 8 bases. Germline lookup yields CDR1 MRHNA and CDR2 SNTAGT.

This clone was seen repeatedly, ten times or more. The chain recombines TRBV6-6 with TRBJ2-7, with D possibly being TRBD1 or TRBD2 (6 bases each). V was clipped by 1 base and J by 2 bases, with 12 bases between them. Germline V gives CDR1 MNHNY, CDR2 SVGAGI (reference sequence). The CDR3 consists of 15 residues. CDR3 sequence: CASSYWGPGAYEQYF. For the CDR3, the DNA is TGTGCCAGCAGTTACTGGGGGCCGGGGGCCTACGAGCAGTACTTC.

The J gene is TRBJ1-1, the V gene TRBV6-1, with 7 bases matching TRBD1. Trimming at V came to 3 bases and at J to 7 bases, leaving 11 bases not matched to a gene. Looked up from germline, CDR1 is MNHNS and CDR2 is SASEGT. The CDR3 totals 15 residues. In nucleotides, the CDR3 is TGTGCCAGCAGTGATATGTTGGGGGCAGGGGGTGAAGCTTTCTTT. This sequence encodes CASSDMLGAGGEAFF.

This clone showed up many times. The CDR3 DNA is TGTGCCAGCAGCTTAGCTGGGAAGGGTGATGGCTACACCTTC. Amino acids: CASSLAGKGDGYTF. V and J are TRBV7-9 and TRBJ1-2; D gene uncertain. Trimming stripped 0 bases from V and 6 bases from J, with 11 bases between. The germline V gene has CDR1 SEHNR and CDR2 FQNEAQ (reference sequence). This CDR3 region has 14 residues.

The chain recombines TRBV20-1 with TRBJ1-1; D is unclear. This CDR3 spans 11 amino acids. V was pared by 6 bases and J by 3 bases, with 8 bases between. From germline, CDR1 is DFQATT and CDR2 SNEGSKA (reference sequence). CDR3 nucleotides: TGCAGTGCCCTAAGTTACACTGAAGCTTTCTTT. Encoded protein: CSALSYTEAFF.

The chain combines TRBV19 with TRBJ1-2, with 8 nucleotides matching TRBD1. Germline assignment: CDR1 LNHDA and CDR2 SQIVND (reference sequence). The CDR3 is 14 residues long. V was clipped by 2 bases and J by 7 bases; unmatched bases: 6. CDR3 loop: CASSISGQGGGYTF. In nucleotides, the CDR3 is TGTGCCAGTAGTATATCCGGACAGGGAGGTGGCTACACCTTC. The full variable domain, in which reference TRBV19 and TRBJ1-2 provide the parts outside the CDR3, is DGGITQSPKYLFRKEGQNVTLSCEQNLNHDAMYWYRQDPGQGLRLIYYSQIVNDFQKGDIAEGYSVSREKKESFPLTVTSAQKNPTAFYLCASSISGQGGGYTFGSGTRLTVV.

This clone was seen many times. The V and J genes are TRBV27 and TRBJ1-1; D gene uncertain. This CDR3 is built from 13 residues. V lost 7 bases, J lost 3 bases, and 12 bases lay in between. Germline V gene lookup returns CDR1 MNHEY and CDR2 SMNVEV (reference sequence). The CDR3 loop reads CASKRAGDTEAFF. As DNA, the CDR3 is TGTGCCAGCAAGCGGGCTGGGGACACTGAAGCTTTCTTT.

This clone was seen repeatedly, ten times or more. The V gene is TRBV7-2, the J gene TRBJ2-7; D could derive from TRBD1 or TRBD2 (5 bases each). This CDR3 has 15 amino acids. Per germline, CDR1 SGHTA and CDR2 FQGNSA. V lost 0 bases, J lost 3 bases, and 12 bases lay in between. CDR3 region: CASSLAHGGNYEQYF. The CDR3, as DNA: TGTGCCAGCAGCTTAGCGCATGGGGGAAACTACGAGCAGTACTTC.

This clone showed up many times. The chain links TRBV6-4 to TRBJ1-1, with D uncertain. Germline CDR1 reads MRHNA; CDR2 reads SNTAGT. Trimming took 3 bases from V and 6 from J, leaving 11 bases between them. CDR3 length: 13 amino acids. The CDR3, as DNA: TGTGCCAGCAGTGAGGCGGGGTCCTCTGAAGCTTTCTTT. The encoded protein is CASSEAGSSEAFF.

This clone was detected a few times. The chain employs TRBV10-3 and TRBJ2-3; 11 positions match TRBD2. The V gene's germline CDR1 is ENHRY and CDR2 SYGVKD. The CDR3 extends over 14 amino acids. The V and J ends lost 10 bases and 1 base, in that order; junction bases with no gene match: 4. The CDR3 protein is CATTTSGGTDTQYF. The CDR3 DNA is TGTGCCACAACGACTAGCGGGGGCACAGATACGCAGTATTTT.